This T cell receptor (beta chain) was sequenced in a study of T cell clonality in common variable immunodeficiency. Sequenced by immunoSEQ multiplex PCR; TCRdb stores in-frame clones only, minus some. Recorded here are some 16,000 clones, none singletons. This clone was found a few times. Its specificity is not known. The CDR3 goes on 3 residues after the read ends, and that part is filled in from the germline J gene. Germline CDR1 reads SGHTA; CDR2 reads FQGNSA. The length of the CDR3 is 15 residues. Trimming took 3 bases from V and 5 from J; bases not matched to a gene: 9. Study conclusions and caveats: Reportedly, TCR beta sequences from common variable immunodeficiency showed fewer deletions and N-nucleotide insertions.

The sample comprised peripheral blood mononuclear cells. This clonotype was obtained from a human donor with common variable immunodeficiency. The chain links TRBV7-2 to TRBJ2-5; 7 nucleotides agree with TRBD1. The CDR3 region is CASSFRDSGRETQYF. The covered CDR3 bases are TGTGCCAGCAGCTTCCGGGACAGCGGTCGGGAGACC.